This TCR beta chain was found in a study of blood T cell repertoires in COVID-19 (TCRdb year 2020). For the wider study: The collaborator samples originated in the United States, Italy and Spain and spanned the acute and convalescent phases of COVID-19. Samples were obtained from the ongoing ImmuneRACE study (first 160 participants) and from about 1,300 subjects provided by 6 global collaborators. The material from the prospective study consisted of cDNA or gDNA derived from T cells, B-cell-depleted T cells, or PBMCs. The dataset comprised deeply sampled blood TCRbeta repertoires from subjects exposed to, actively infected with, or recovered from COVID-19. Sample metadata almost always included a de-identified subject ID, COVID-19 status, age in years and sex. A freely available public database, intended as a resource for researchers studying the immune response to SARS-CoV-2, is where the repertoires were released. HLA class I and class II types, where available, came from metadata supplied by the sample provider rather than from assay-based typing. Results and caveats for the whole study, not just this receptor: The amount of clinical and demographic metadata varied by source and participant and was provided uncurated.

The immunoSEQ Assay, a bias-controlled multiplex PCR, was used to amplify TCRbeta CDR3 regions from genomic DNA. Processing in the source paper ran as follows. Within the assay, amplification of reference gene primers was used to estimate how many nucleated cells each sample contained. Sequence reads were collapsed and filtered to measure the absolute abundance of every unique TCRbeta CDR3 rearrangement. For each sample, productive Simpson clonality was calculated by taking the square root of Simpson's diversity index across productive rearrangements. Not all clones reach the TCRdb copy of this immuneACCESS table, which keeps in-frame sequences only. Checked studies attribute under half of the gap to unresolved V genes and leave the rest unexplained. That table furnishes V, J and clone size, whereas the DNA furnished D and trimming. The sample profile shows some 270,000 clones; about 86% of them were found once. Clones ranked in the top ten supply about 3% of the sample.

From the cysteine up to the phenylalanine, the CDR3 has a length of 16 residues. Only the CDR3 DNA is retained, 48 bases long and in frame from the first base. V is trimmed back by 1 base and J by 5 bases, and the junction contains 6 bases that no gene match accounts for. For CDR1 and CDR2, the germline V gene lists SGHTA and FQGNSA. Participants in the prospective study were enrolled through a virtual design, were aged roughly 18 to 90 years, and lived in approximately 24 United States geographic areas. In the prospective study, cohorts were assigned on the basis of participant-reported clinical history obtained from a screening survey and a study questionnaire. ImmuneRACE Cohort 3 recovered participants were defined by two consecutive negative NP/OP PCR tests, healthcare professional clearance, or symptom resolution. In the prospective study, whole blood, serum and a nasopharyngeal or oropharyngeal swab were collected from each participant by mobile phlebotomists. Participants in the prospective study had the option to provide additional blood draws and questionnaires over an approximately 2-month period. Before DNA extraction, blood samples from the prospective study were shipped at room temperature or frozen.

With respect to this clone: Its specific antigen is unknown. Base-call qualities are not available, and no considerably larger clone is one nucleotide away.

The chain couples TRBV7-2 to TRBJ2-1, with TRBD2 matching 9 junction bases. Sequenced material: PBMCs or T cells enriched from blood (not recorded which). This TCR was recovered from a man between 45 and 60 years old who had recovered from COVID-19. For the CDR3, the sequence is CASSLGGGARNNEQFF. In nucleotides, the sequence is TGTGCCAGCAGCTTAGGCGGGGGGGCTCGGAACAATGAGCAGTTCTTC.